Listed below are T cell receptor beta chains from one sample, sequenced in a study of shared clonotypes between healthy human individuals. Assay: immunoSEQ multiplex PCR; the TCRdb copy retains only in-frame clones and omits some. The sample includes about 2 million clones, roughly 95% of them seen just once. The sequenced sample consisted of naive CD8+ T cells sorted from blood. The receptors stem from a man between 18 and 29 years old in good health. CDR3s include the opening cysteine and the closing phenylalanine or tryptophan. The D gene is left open where the match is weak. Not all rows give a size; the values are once, few, many and, for expanded clones, a class.

J gene | V gene | D gene | clone size | CDR3 protein | CDR3 DNA
TRBJ2-1 | TRBV19 | . | . | CASSTTGTSNEQFF | TGTGCCAGTAGTACTACCGGGACTTCCAATGAGCAGTTCTTC
TRBJ1-1 | TRBV7-2 | . | . | CASSLATRVVNTEAFF | TGTGCCAGCAGCTTAGCCACCAGGGTTGTGAACACTGAAGCTTTCTTT
TRBJ1-1 | TRBV9 | . | . | CASSVFASTEAFF | TGTGCCAGCAGCGTATTCGCTAGCACTGAAGCTTTCTTT
TRBJ2-5 | TRBV18 | . | once | CASSPGAETQYF | TGTGCCAGCTCACCAGGGGCAGAGACCCAGTACTTC
TRBJ2-2 | TRBV14 | . | . | CASSRQEGTGELFF | TGTGCCAGCAGCCGGCAGGAGGGCACCGGGGAGCTGTTTTTT
TRBJ2-1 | TRBV27 | . | once | CASSLTGSEQFF | TGTGCCAGCAGTTTAACGGGCAGTGAGCAGTTCTTC
TRBJ1-5 | TRBV7-9 | TRBD1 | . | CASTSGTGNQPQHF | TGTGCCAGCACCTCCGGGACAGGAAATCAGCCCCAGCATTTT
TRBJ2-7 | TRBV28 | . | once | CASSPPDTSYEQYF | TGTGCCAGCAGTCCCCCGGACACCTCCTACGAGCAGTACTTC
TRBJ2-2 | TRBV7-9 | . | . | CASSLVRGPGGELFF | TGTGCCAGCAGCTTAGTCCGGGGGCCGGGCGGGGAGCTGTTTTTT
TRBJ2-3 | TRBV10-2 | TRBD2 | . | CASRPGLAGGGMGTDTQYF | TGCGCCAGCAGACCGGGACTAGCGGGAGGGGGGATGGGCACAGATACGCAGTATTTT
TRBJ2-1 | TRBV29-1 | . | . | CSVAFRELVYNEQFF | TGCAGCGTAGCTTTCAGGGAATTGGTCTACAATGAGCAGTTCTTC
TRBJ2-1 | TRBV5-6 | TRBD2 | . | CASFLGGYNEQFF | TGTGCCAGCTTCCTGGGGGGGTACAATGAGCAGTTCTTC
TRBJ2-7 | TRBV27 | . | once | CASSYAGGNSYEQYF | TGTGCCAGCAGTTACGCTGGGGGGAACTCCTACGAGCAGTACTTC
TRBJ2-5 | TRBV5-1 | . | . | CASSLAWAGAKETQYF | TGCGCCAGCAGCTTGGCCTGGGCGGGGGCCAAAGAGACCCAGTACTTC
TRBJ2-4 | TRBV2 | TRBD1 | . | CASSEGQVAKNIQYF | TGTGCCAGCAGTGAGGGACAGGTTGCCAAAAACATTCAGTACTTC
TRBJ2-7 | TRBV27 | TRBD1 | . | CASSLRGQGTYEQYF | TGTGCCAGCAGTTTACGTGGACAGGGTACCTACGAGCAGTACTTC
TRBJ1-1 | TRBV27 | . | . | CASSPFGNTEAFF | TGTGCCAGCAGTCCTTTTGGCAACACTGAAGCTTTCTTT
TRBJ2-7 | TRBV5-6 | . | . | CASSLVAGISDEQYF | TGTGCCAGCAGCTTGGTTGCAGGGATAAGTGACGAGCAGTACTTC
TRBJ2-3 | TRBV7-9 | . | . | CASSFLVAIDTQYF | TGTGCCAGCAGCTTCCTTGTAGCCATAGATACGCAGTATTTT
TRBJ2-1 | TRBV4-1 | . | . | CASSRAAQGWGNEQFF | TGCGCCAGCAGCCGCGCGGCGCAGGGGTGGGGGAATGAGCAGTTCTTC
TRBJ1-5 | TRBV9 | . | . | CASSVTGNQPQHF | TGTGCCAGCAGCGTCACAGGGAATCAGCCCCAGCATTTT
TRBJ1-5 | TRBV28 | . | . | CASRQGGNQPQHF | TGTGCCAGCAGACAGGGAGGCAATCAGCCCCAGCATTTT
TRBJ1-4 | TRBV4-3 | . | . | CASSQDRAGVEKLFF | TGCGCCAGCAGCCAAGATAGGGCAGGGGTTGAAAAACTGTTTTTT
TRBJ2-7 | TRBV27 | TRBD2 | . | CASSLIPSGPSYEQYF | TGTGCCAGCAGTTTAATTCCTAGCGGGCCATCCTACGAGCAGTACTTC
TRBJ2-5 | TRBV29-1 | TRBD1 | . | CSVDLSGGMETQYF | TGCAGCGTTGATTTGTCAGGGGGCATGGAGACCCAGTACTTC
TRBJ2-7 | TRBV19 | TRBD1 | . | CASSLWTGEGREQYF | TGTGCCAGTAGTCTTTGGACAGGGGAAGGTCGGGAGCAGTACTTC
TRBJ1-5 | TRBV9 | TRBD1 | . | CASSASRDRLEPQHF | TGTGCCAGCAGCGCCTCCCGGGACAGACTTGAACCCCAGCATTTT
TRBJ2-1 | TRBV9 | TRBD2 | . | CASSEAGRVNEQFF | TGTGCCAGCAGTGAAGCGGGGAGGGTGAATGAGCAGTTCTTC
TRBJ2-7 | TRBV10-3 | TRBD2 | . | CAISEGGTSGSYEQYF | TGTGCCATCAGTGAGGGTGGGACTAGCGGGTCCTACGAGCAGTACTTC
TRBJ1-1 | TRBV5-1 | . | . | CASSYRFSDTEAFF | TGCGCCAGCAGCTACAGGTTTAGCGACACTGAAGCTTTCTTT
TRBJ2-7 | TRBV30 | . | . | CAWRGSYEQYF | TGTGCCTGGAGAGGAAGCTACGAGCAGTACTTC
TRBJ2-1 | TRBV7-2 | . | . | CASSLFGSSYNEQFF | TGTGCCAGCAGCTTATTTGGCAGCTCCTACAATGAGCAGTTCTTC
TRBJ2-5 | TRBV13 | . | . | CASSLGPGGTPQETQYF | TGTGCCAGCAGCTTAGGACCTGGCGGGACACCCCAAGAGACCCAGTACTTC
TRBJ2-7 | TRBV27 | TRBD1 | . | CASSAGTGDYEQYF | TGTGCCAGCAGCGCCGGGACAGGGGACTACGAGCAGTACTTC
TRBJ2-7 | TRBV6-1 | TRBD2 | . | CASSEIELAGTYEQYF | TGTGCCAGCAGTGAAATTGAATTAGCGGGCACCTACGAGCAGTACTTC
TRBJ2-3 | TRBV25-1 | . | . | CASTESADTQYF | TGTGCCAGCACCGAGTCAGCAGATACGCAGTATTTT
TRBJ2-7 | TRBV2 | . | few | CASRGVGYEQYF | TGTGCCAGCAGGGGGGTTGGCTACGAGCAGTACTTC
TRBJ2-1 | TRBV4-1 | TRBD2 | . | CASSPGTSGRVLFF | TGCGCCAGCAGCCCCGGGACTAGCGGGAGAGTACTGTTCTTC
TRBJ2-1 | TRBV10-3 | . | . | CAISVQGRYNEQFF | TGTGCCATCAGTGTACAGGGACGGTACAATGAGCAGTTCTTC
TRBJ2-7 | TRBV18 | TRBD1 | . | CASSPTPPYAIDRVYEQYF | TGTGCCAGCTCACCTACCCCCCCTTATGCTATCGACAGGGTCTACGAGCAGTACTTC
TRBJ2-3 | TRBV2 | TRBD2 | . | CATRGDTDTQYF | TGTGCCACCCGGGGGGACACAGATACGCAGTATTTT
TRBJ1-6 | TRBV27 | . | . | CASSPEGFNSPLHF | TGTGCCAGCAGCCCCGAGGGATTTAATTCACCCCTCCACTTT
TRBJ2-5 | TRBV27 | TRBD2 | . | CASTPFGGEETQYF | TGTGCCAGCACCCCCTTCGGGGGGGAGGAGACCCAGTACTTC
TRBJ2-7 | TRBV13 | . | . | CASSLGQSNYEQYF | TGTGCCAGCAGCTTAGGGCAATCAAACTACGAGCAGTACTTC
TRBJ1-1 | TRBV7-9 | . | once | CASSHPGTDTEAFF | TGTGCCAGCAGCCACCCCGGTACGGACACTGAAGCTTTCTTT
TRBJ2-2 | TRBV6-5 | . | . | CASSGDSRRELFF | TGTGCCAGCAGTGGCGACAGCAGACGGGAGCTGTTTTTT
TRBJ2-7 | TRBV6-5 | TRBD1 | . | CASSNSGQESYEQYF | TGTGCCAGCAGCAACTCTGGACAGGAAAGCTACGAGCAGTACTTC
TRBJ1-2 | TRBV6-5 | TRBD1 | . | CASSLDRVLDGYTF | TGTGCCAGCAGTCTAGACAGGGTCCTGGATGGCTACACCTTC
TRBJ1-5 | TRBV27 | . | . | CASSSGGISPSIF | .
TRBJ1-1 | TRBV13 | TRBD1 | . | CASSLNRGPEAFF | TGTGCCAGCAGTCTCAACAGGGGCCCTGAAGCTTTCTTT
TRBJ2-7 | TRBV5-5 | TRBD2 | . | CASSLYLGGSEQYF | TGTGCCAGCAGCTTGTATTTGGGCGGGAGCGAGCAGTACTTC
TRBJ1-2 | TRBV27 | . | . | CASSSNLGQNNYGYTF | TGTGCCAGCAGTTCAAATCTCGGGCAGAATAACTATGGCTACACCTTC
TRBJ2-1 | TRBV4-3 | . | . | CASSQGTRANEQFF | TGCGCCAGCAGCCAGGGAACCAGGGCCAATGAGCAGTTCTTC